This T cell receptor beta chain was identified in a study of PD-1 blockade in classical Hodgkin lymphoma. Every patient was affected by relapse after autologous stem cell transplantation, while exposure to brentuximab vedotin was not uniform. Trimming removed 7 bases at V and 0 bases at J, with 14 bases between. Germline values: CDR1 SEHNR, CDR2 FQNEAQ (reference sequence). This CDR3 has 15 residues. General study findings and limits: CD8+ TCR diversity did not rise significantly by C4D1, unlike CD4+. Possibly reflecting disease activity or prior therapy, repertoire differences have causes that remain undefined.

Concerning this clone: What it binds is unknown. This specimen includes other DNA sequences encoding the same CDR3.

Using immunoSEQ multiplex PCR, the repertoire was profiled, and TCRdb retains in-frame clones only, with some absent. The sample records about 14,000 clones, about 78% being singletons. The gene calls are TRBV7-9 and TRBJ2-3, with no clear D. This sequence originates from a human donor with classical Hodgkin lymphoma. This specimen consisted of peripheral blood mononuclear cells (PBMCs), obtained before the second cycle of nivolumab. The CDR3 is CASNPGVISTDTQYF. DNA of the CDR3: TGTGCCAGCAACCCCGGTGTGATCAGCACAGATACGCAGTATTTT.